This T cell receptor (beta chain) originates from a study of T cell responses to AZD1222 COVID-19 vaccine. A note on this clone: What it recognizes is unknown.

The assay was immunoSEQ multiplex PCR, and TCRdb's table has in-frame clones only and misses some. This sample has 110,000 or so clones, with 87% found just once. General study findings and limits: Among spike-specific TCRs, nearly half reportedly target unmutated variant regions. Donors were chiefly white British, with a greater number of females, and clonal diversity was perhaps underestimated. Breadth and depth of Spike-specific TCRs rose after two AZD1222 doses. Of the AZD1222 recipients, only five to seven were seropositive at baseline.

The CDR3 spans 11 residues. V lost 4 bases and J 9 bases, leaving 7 bases between the germline ends. Germline V gene data show CDR1 as LGHNT and CDR2 as FRNRAP. Sequencing used peripheral blood, obtained 28 days after the second AZD1222 dose. The chain uses TRBV12-5 and TRBJ1-5; D gene uncertain. The receptor comes from an adult who received the AZD1222 COVID-19 vaccine. The CDR3 region is CASGSDGPQHF. The CDR3 bases are TGTGCTAGTGGTTCTGACGGGCCCCAGCATTTT.